Below, 13 T cell receptor beta chains from the same sample are listed, as sequenced in a study of T cell therapy after organ transplantation. Some clones are missing from TCRdb's copy, which holds only in-frame ones; the method was immunoSEQ multiplex PCR. The sample contains approximately 52,000 clones, about 94% of which appear only once. These TCRs are of unknown antigen specificity. This specimen consisted of CD8+ T cells from blood, obtained before autologous CMV-specific T cell therapy. The receptors were gathered from a human patient who had received a solid organ transplant and had CMV disease.

This clone was picked up one time. The genes are TRBV4-1 and TRBJ2-5; 7 bases fit TRBD1. The J call is in doubt because the DNA end fits TRBJ2-7 better. Germline values: CDR1 MGHRA, CDR2 YSYEKL. This CDR3 is 15 amino acids long. CDR3 sequence (DNA): TGCGCCAGCAGCCAAGCCTCACTTGACAGGGACGAGCAGTACTTC. Translating gives CASSQASLDRDEQYF.

The V and J genes are TRBV27 and TRBJ1-1; TRBD1 matches at 7 bases. CDR1 is MNHEY and CDR2 is SMNVEV in the germline V gene (reference sequence). This CDR3 has 15 residues. V was pared by 6 bases and J by 1 base, with 8 bases of the junction left unmatched. The chain's CDR3 is CASRTEQGPNTEAFF. CDR3 sequence (DNA): TGTGCCAGCAGAACCGAACAGGGGCCGAACACTGAAGCTTTCTTT.

The rearrangement joins TRBV11-2 to TRBJ2-5, with D possibly matching TRBD1 (6 bases). Trimming stripped 5 bases from V and 1 base from J, with 17 bases between. This CDR3 is 16 amino acids long. Germline V CDR1 and CDR2: SGHAT, FQNNGV. The CDR3 region is CASSPKPRDTQETQYF. The CDR3 DNA is TGTGCCAGCAGCCCAAAACCCCGGGACACCCAAGAGACCCAGTACTTC.

The chain uses TRBV6-4 and TRBJ2-2; D gene ambiguous. This CDR3 has 15 residues. Trimming cost V 0 bases and J 3 bases, with 8 bases left between them. The germline gives CDR1 MRHNA, CDR2 SNTAGT. CDR3 bases: TGTGCCAGCAGTGACTCCGGGTCTGACACCGGGGAGCTGTTTTTT. It specifies CASSDSGSDTGELFF.

This clone occurred once. V gene TRBV27 combines with J gene TRBJ2-7; 8 bases map to TRBD2. Losses at the gene ends were 0 bases for V and 0 bases for J; bases not matched to a gene: 4. Germline V gene data show CDR1 as MNHEY and CDR2 as SMNVEV (reference sequence). The CDR3 is made up of 16 amino acids. CDR3 DNA sequence: TGTGCCAGCAGTTTATCCGCGGGAGGCGTCTCCTACGAGCAGTACTTC. Its translation: CASSLSAGGVSYEQYF.

The chain recombines TRBV29-1 with TRBJ1-2, with D uncertain. Trimming removed 6 bases from V and 4 bases from J, with 15 bases in between. There are 13 residues in the CDR3. Germline V gives CDR1 SQVTM, CDR2 ANQGSEA. CDR3 nucleotides: TGCAGCGTGGGCCGTGGGAAGGTCTATGGCTACACCTTC. It specifies CSVGRGKVYGYTF.

The chain joins TRBV19 to TRBJ2-7; D is undetermined. Germline CDR1 reads LNHDA; CDR2 reads SQIVND (reference sequence). The CDR3 length is 14 residues. Trimming took 0 bases from V and 4 from J, leaving 10 bases between them. The CDR3 reads CASSIEGEGYEQYF. The CDR3 DNA reads as TGTGCCAGTAGTATAGAAGGCGAAGGGTACGAGCAGTACTTC.

This clone showed up just once. The J gene is TRBJ1-1, the V gene TRBV13, with no clear D. Trimming removed 5 bases from V and 1 base from J, with 17 bases in between. Germline V gene data show CDR1 as PRHDT and CDR2 as FYEKMQ (reference sequence). This CDR3 region has 16 residues. CDR3 nucleotides: TGTGCCAGCAGCCCCGGGAGGCCGGGAGGGAACACTGAAGCTTTCTTT. Residues: CASSPGRPGGNTEAFF.

Comment on this clone: A junction end diverges from the germline sequence, so it may reflect a read error. V and J are TRBV7-7 and TRBJ2-2, with D unclear. The CDR3 loop spans 12 amino acids. Germline-derived CDR1 and CDR2 are SSHAT and FNYEAQ (reference sequence). The DNA for the CDR3 is TGTGCTAGCAGCCACGTTCGTGGGGAGCTGTTTTTT. This sequence encodes CASSHVRGELFF. Based on the CDR3 plus reference TRBV7-7 and TRBJ2-2, the full variable domain is GAGVSQSPRYKVTKRGQDVTLRCDPISSHATLYWYQQALGQGPEFLTYFNYEAQPDKSGLPSDRFSAERPEGSISTLTIQRTEQRDSAMYRCASSHVRGELFFGEGSRLTVL.

This chain uses TRBV6-5 with TRBJ2-5; maybe TRBD1 (6 bases). V lost 10 bases and J lost 0, with 9 bases in between. The CDR3 covers 12 residues. CDR1 and CDR2 (germline): MNHEY, SVGAGI. The CDR3 coding sequence is TGTGCCACTCGGACAGACCAAGAGACCCAGTACTTC. It translates to CATRTDQETQYF.

V is TRBV4-1 and J is TRBJ2-7; the match to TRBD2 covers 7 bases. Unmatched junction bases numbered 11, after V lost 5 bases and J lost 1 base. The CDR3 length is 16 residues. Germline CDR1 reads MGHRA; CDR2 reads YSYEKL. CDR3 region: CASSSLPASGSYEQYF. The CDR3 bases are TGCGCCAGCAGCTCCCTCCCGGCTAGCGGTTCCTACGAGCAGTACTTC.

The chain employs TRBV4-1 and TRBJ2-7; possible D gene TRBD2, 6 bases. The CDR3 consists of 15 residues. Trimming cost V 5 bases and J 5 bases, with 19 bases left between them. Germline CDR1 and CDR2: MGHRA and YSYEKL. CDR3 sequence: CASSYVAGGDDEQYF. CDR3 DNA sequence: TGCGCCAGCAGCTATGTGGCCGGAGGGGACGACGAGCAGTACTTC.

The genes are TRBV6-5 and TRBJ2-7; D remains unclear. V lost 3 bases and J 4 bases, leaving 10 bases between the germline ends. Germline V gene data show CDR1 as MNHEY and CDR2 as SVGAGI. The CDR3 runs 13 residues. This CDR3 reads CASSYLKTYEQYF. The CDR3 bases are TGTGCCAGCAGTTATCTCAAGACATACGAGCAGTACTTC.